This T cell receptor (beta chain) was identified in a study of T cell clonotyping in hematopoietic cell transplantation (dated by TCRdb to the early 2020s). Concerning the study at large: The study collected 135 blood samples from 30 to 45 consecutive transplant recipients and their related donors. Recruitment of patients ran from late 2015 to early 2017, and follow-up continued until late 2020 or until death. Overall results and qualifications from the work: Recipient TCR diversity fell after transplant, with pathologically expanded clonotypes rising progressively from day 30 to day 180. Inverse Simpson Index values from donors and from recipients before transplant predicted broader TCR repertoire diversity after transplant. Only a small fraction of recipient repertoires overlapped donor repertoires, with over 95% appearing de novo at the given depth. The sample size was limited, and CD4 and CD8 repertoire contributions could not be separated because cells were not sorted.

The immunoSEQ assay, a bias-controlled multiplex PCR with V- and J-specific primers, was used to amplify TCR beta CDR3 regions from genomic DNA. A second PCR step added a proprietary barcode and Illumina adapter sequences to the CDR3 amplicons. An Illumina MiSeq instrument was used to sequence the CDR3 libraries. Per the source publication's procedure: Export and quality control were performed with immunoSEQ Analyzer 3.0, and downstream analyses were performed with R Bioconductor and Immunarch. Only productive rearrangements in the normalized downsampled data set were used to calculate repertoire metrics. Pathologically expanded clonotypes were defined as those larger than 5 templates in the normalized cohort. The Inverse Simpson Index was used to measure repertoire diversity. CMV-specificity analyses were carried out on the non-normalized data set to capture all clonotypes. TCRdb limited this immuneACCESS table to in-frame rearrangements with V and J called. A share of clones is missing; checked studies link under half to unresolved V genes, and the rest is unexplained. V and J calls and clone size are copied from that table; D and trimming were computed from the DNA. The sample table records around 15,000 clones; about two thirds of these occur just once. The ten most abundant clones make up 10% to 15% of the sample.

Deletion took 2 bases off V and 5 bases off J, with a span of 12 bases between the germline ends. Based on the germline V gene (reference sequence), the CDR1 and CDR2 sequences are SEHNR and FQNEAQ. The cysteine opens and the phenylalanine closes a CDR3 of 14 amino acids. Here the CDR3 DNA is all that survives: 42 bases in frame from base 1. This sample's time point label indicates: 30 days after allo-HCT. Blood samples were obtained from recipients approximately 28 days before transplant and at days 30, 100 and 180 after transplant. Nuclei Lysis Solution was used to extract genomic DNA from fresh or cryopreserved unfractionated peripheral blood mononuclear cells. This clone was seen more than once but under ten times. Its antigen remains undetermined. No much larger clonotype is one base removed from it; base qualities were not supplied.

This specimen was PBMCs, taken 30 days after allogeneic stem cell transplant. The sequence was obtained from a male patient in his fifties who had an allogeneic stem cell transplant from an unrelated donor, so T cells may come from the graft donor. Some clones in this sample may be carry-over from other donors' samples. The rearranged chain carries TRBV7-9 and TRBJ1-2; TRBD1 is a weak D gene call, 5 bases matching. The CDR3: CASSLLGGIYGYTF. In nucleotides, the sequence is TGTGCCAGCAGCTTACTCGGGGGGATTTATGGCTACACCTTC.